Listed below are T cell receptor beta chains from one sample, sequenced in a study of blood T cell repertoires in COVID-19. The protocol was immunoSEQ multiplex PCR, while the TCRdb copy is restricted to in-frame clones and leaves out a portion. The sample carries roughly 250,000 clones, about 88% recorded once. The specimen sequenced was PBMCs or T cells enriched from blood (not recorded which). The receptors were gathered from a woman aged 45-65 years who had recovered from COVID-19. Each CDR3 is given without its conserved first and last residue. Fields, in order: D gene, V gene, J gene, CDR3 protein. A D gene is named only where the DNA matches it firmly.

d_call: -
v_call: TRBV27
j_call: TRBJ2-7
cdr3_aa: ASSGQFSYEQY

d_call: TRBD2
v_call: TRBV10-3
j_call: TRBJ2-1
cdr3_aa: AISRTSGSSYNEQF

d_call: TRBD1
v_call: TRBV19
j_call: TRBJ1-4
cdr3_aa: ASRQAGTGDEKLF

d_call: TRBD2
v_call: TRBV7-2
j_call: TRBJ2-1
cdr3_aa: ASSSAGTSGYNEQF

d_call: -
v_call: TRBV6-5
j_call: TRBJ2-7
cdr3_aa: ASSYRLIPHEQY

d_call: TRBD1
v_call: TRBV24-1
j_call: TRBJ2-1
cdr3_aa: ATSGGTGVGNEQF

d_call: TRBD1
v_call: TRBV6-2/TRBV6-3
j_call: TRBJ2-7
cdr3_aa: ASSPSGQGVYEQY

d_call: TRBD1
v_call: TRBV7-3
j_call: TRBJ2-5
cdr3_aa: AGDRAQETQY

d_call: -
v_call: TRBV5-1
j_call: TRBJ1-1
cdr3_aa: ASSLEAHRDTEAF

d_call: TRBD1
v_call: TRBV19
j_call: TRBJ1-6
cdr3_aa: ASSMNRGIASPLH

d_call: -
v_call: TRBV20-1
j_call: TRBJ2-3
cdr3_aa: SARAGDTQY

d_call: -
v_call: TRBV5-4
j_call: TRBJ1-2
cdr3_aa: ASSVQGANYGYT

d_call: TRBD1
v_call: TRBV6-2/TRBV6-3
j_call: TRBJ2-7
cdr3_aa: ASSLDRVAYEQY

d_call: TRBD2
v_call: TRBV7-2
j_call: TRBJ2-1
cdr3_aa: ASSQREWSYNEQF

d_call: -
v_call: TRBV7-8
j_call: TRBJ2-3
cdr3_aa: ASTAARDTQY

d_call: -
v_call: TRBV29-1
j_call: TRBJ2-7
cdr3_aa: SVEDSYEQY

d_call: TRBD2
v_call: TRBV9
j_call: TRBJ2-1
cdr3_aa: ASSEGLVSYNEQF

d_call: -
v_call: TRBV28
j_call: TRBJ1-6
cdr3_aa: ASSLSGEGGSNSPLH

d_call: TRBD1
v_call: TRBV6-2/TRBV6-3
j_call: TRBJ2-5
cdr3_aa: ASIPGQLQETQY

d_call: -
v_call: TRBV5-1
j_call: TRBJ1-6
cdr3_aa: ASSRTDYGNSPLH

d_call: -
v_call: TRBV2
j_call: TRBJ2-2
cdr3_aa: ASSEQMNTGELF

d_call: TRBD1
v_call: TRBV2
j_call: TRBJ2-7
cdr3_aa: ASKRDRGHHEQY

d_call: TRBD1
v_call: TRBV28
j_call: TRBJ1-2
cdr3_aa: ASRTGGGYGYT

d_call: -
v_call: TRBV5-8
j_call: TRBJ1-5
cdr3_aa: ASSPGLDSNQPQH

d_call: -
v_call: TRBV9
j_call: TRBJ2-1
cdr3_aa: ASSVGVFQSAYNEQF

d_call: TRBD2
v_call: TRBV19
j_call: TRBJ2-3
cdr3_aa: ASSNKGLAGVKSDTQY